The TCR beta chain described here comes from a study of beta chain features in type 1 diabetes. General study findings and limits: Moderate but significant shortening of TCRB CDR3s was recorded in all four CD4+ subsets from Type 1 diabetes patients.

This CDR3 has 16 residues. V was clipped by 2 bases and J by 2 bases, with 15 bases between them. The V gene's germline CDR1 is LGHNA and CDR2 YSLEER. Sequencing targeted expressed TCRB transcripts, as all isolated RNA had been reverse transcribed. TCRdb keeps only in-frame clones here, not all; method: immunoSEQ multiplex PCR. Among 40,000 or so clones listed, approximately 70% were seen once. As regards this clone: Its antigen is not identified.

Via the markers CD45RO/CCR7/CD25/CD127/CD95/CD27, stem cell-like memory, regulatory, central memory and naive CD4+ cells were sorted. This clonotype originated in a woman aged 18-30 years with type 1 diabetes. V and J are TRBV4-3 and TRBJ2-5, with D possibly matching TRBD1 (5 bases). The material sequenced was Tregs from blood. The CDR3 DNA sequence: TGCGCCAGCAGCCAATTTCCCGTGGCAGGGCAAGAGACCCAGTACTTC. Translating gives CASSQFPVAGQETQYF.